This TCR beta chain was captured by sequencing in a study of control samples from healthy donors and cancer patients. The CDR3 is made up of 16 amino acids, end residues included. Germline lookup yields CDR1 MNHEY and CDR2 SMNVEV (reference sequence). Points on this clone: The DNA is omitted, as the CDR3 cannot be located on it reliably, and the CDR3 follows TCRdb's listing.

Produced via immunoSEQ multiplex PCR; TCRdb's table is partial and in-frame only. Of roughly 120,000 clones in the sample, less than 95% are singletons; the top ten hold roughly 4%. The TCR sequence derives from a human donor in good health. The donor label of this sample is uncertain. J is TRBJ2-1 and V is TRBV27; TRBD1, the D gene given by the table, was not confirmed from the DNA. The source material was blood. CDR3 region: CASSLLFGQGISVVFF.